Below are 11 T cell receptor beta chains sequenced from a single sample in a study of OX40 agonist ivuxolimab in advanced cancers. Profiled with immunoSEQ multiplex PCR; TCRdb holds only in-frame clones, not every one. Here the sample spans 65,000 to 95,000 clones, around 89% being singletons. Here the sequenced sample was CD4+ or CD8+ T cells sorted from blood, taken in a trial of the OX40 agonist ivuxolimab. Receptors originate from an adult with an advanced solid tumor such as melanoma, head and neck, liver or kidney cancer.

This clone occurred a few times. This chain connects TRBV5-1 to TRBJ1-5, with TRBD1 identical over 8 bases. The V and J ends lost 8 bases and 0 bases, in that order; junction bases with no gene match: 7. Germline values: CDR1 SGHRS, CDR2 YFSETQ. The CDR3 consists of 15 residues. DNA for the CDR3: TGCGCCAGTTCGATACAGGGGGATAGCAATCAGCCCCAGCATTTT. Residues: CASSIQGDSNQPQHF.

The chain uses TRBV4-3 and TRBJ2-3; no reliable D call. The V end lost 3 bases, the J end lost 2 bases, and 9 bases lay between the germline ends. The CDR3 has 14 amino acids. The germline V gene has CDR1 LGHNA and CDR2 YSLEER. The CDR3 sequence is CASSHRLVTDTQYF. The CDR3 region has the DNA TGCGCCAGCAGCCATAGACTCGTCACAGATACGCAGTATTTT.

The chain recombines TRBV19 with TRBJ1-2; the D gene is possibly TRBD1 (6 bases). Per germline, CDR1 LNHDA and CDR2 SQIVND (reference sequence). The CDR3 is 14 residues long. V was trimmed by 10 bases and J by 6 bases, leaving 21 bases between them. CDR3 protein: CATTPSQGQDGYTF. The CDR3 DNA is TGTGCCACAACCCCCTCGCAGGGGCAAGATGGCTACACCTTC.

This chain joins TRBV5-4 and TRBJ2-7; D may be TRBD1 (6 bases). The CDR3 is 14 amino acids. Germline V gives CDR1 SGHNT, CDR2 YYREEE (reference sequence). V was shortened by 9 bases and J by 2 bases, with 18 bases between the two germline ends. CDR3: CATTSGTTPYEQYF. The CDR3 DNA reads TGTGCCACCACTTCGGGGACAACCCCCTACGAGCAGTACTTC.

The genes are TRBV6-6 and TRBJ2-7, with unresolved D. Germline CDR1 MNHNY, CDR2 SVGAGI (reference sequence). V lost 6 bases and J lost 0, with 9 bases in between. The CDR3 extends over 13 amino acids. CDR3 DNA sequence: TGTGCCAGCAGGATCCAGGCCTCCTACGAGCAGTACTTC. The encoded protein is CASRIQASYEQYF.

This chain uses TRBV7-2 with TRBJ1-1; tentative D call: TRBD1 (5 bases). The CDR3 has 12 residues. Germline V CDR1 and CDR2: SGHTA, FQGNSA. The V and J ends lost 8 bases and 7 bases respectively, with 14 bases between them. This CDR3 reads CASGTGGGEAFF. Here the CDR3 DNA reads TGTGCCAGCGGAACAGGCGGCGGTGAAGCTTTCTTT.

The chain carries TRBV6-1 and TRBJ2-1, with a possible D match to TRBD1 (5 bases). The length of the CDR3 is 12 residues. Trimming removed 5 bases from V and 4 bases from J, with 6 bases in between. Per germline, CDR1 MNHNS and CDR2 SASEGT. Here the CDR3 reads CASSWTYNEQFF. The CDR3, as DNA: TGTGCCAGCAGTTGGACATACAATGAGCAGTTCTTC.

Comments on this clone: Lacking the conserved final phenylalanine or tryptophan, this CDR3 likely reflects a read error. The chain has TRBV11-2 and TRBJ1-6; a weak D match, TRBD1 (5 bases). The CDR3 runs 15 residues. Trimming removed 4 bases from V and 10 bases from J, with 17 bases in between. The germline V gene encodes CDR1 SGHAT and CDR2 FQNNGV. The CDR3 coding sequence is TGTGCCAGCAGCTCTCTAACAGGCACCGAATCACCCCTCCACCTT. Amino acid sequence: CASSSLTGTESPLHL.

The genes are TRBV18 and TRBJ2-7; D is tentatively TRBD1 or TRBD2 (5 bases each). Trimming shortened V by 4 bases and J by 2 bases, and 15 bases separated the two germline ends. CDR1 is KGHSH, CDR2 LQKENI, per germline. The CDR3 is 15 residues long. CDR3 sequence reads: CASSLGTKPAYEQYF. In DNA form, the CDR3 reads TGTGCCAGCTCACTAGGGACCAAACCCGCCTACGAGCAGTACTTC.

CDR3 coding DNA: TGTGCCAGCAGCAGGGTTTCCACAGATACGCAGTATTTT. Translating it yields CASSRVSTDTQYF. The V and J genes are TRBV28 and TRBJ2-3; D is perhaps TRBD1 (5 bases). V lost 6 bases and J lost 2, with 9 bases in between. The CDR3 runs 13 residues. The germline CDR1 and CDR2 sequences are MDHEN and SYDVKM. The whole variable domain, remainder taken from reference TRBV28 and TRBJ2-3, is DVKVTQSSRYLVKRTGEKVFLECVQDMDHENMFWYRQDPGLGLRLIYFSYDVKMKEKGDIPEGYSVSREKKERFSLILESASTNQTSMYLCASSRVSTDTQYFGPGTRLTVL.

The chain links TRBV19 to TRBJ2-2; perhaps TRBD2 as D (6 bases). Germline CDR1 LNHDA, CDR2 SQIVND (reference sequence). The CDR3 has 17 amino acids. The V end was cut by 6 bases, the J end by 5 bases, with 22 bases between. CDR3 region: CASRTERSGGSTGELFF. In nucleotides, the CDR3 is TGTGCCAGTAGGACCGAACGTAGCGGTGGAAGTACCGGGGAGCTGTTTTTT.